This T cell receptor (beta chain) was observed in a study of T cell responses to AZD1222 COVID-19 vaccine. Looked up from germline, CDR1 is MNHNY and CDR2 is SVGAGI (reference sequence). Trimming pared 9 bases from V and 1 base from J, leaving 15 bases between. This CDR3 region has 15 residues. As concerns this clone: Its antigen remains unidentified.

Study results and limitations: Sampled repertoires all dated from after the peak T cell response. CD4 TCRs associated with vaccination spanned spike, dominating at 160-218 and 743-854. As reported, nearly half of all spike-specific TCRs target variant regions that are unmutated. The donor group comprised mostly white British people and more females; the analysis possibly underestimated clonal diversity.

Clones were read by immunoSEQ multiplex PCR, and TCRdb kept only the in-frame ones, dropping some. The sample consists of about 150,000 clones, about 90% of them appearing once. The V and J genes are TRBV6-6 and TRBJ2-2, with D perhaps matching TRBD1 or TRBD2 (5 bases each). The source is an adult in good health. The sample in question was peripheral blood, obtained on day 0 of AZD1222 vaccination. CDR3 sequence (DNA): TGTGCCAGTGGGGGAACAGTACGGAACACCGGGGAGCTGTTTTTT. It encodes CASGGTVRNTGELFF.